The rows below give T cell receptor beta chains drawn from one sample of a study of identical twins. TCRdb recomputed calls from the 5' RACE reads with MiXCR, one row per CDR3 protein. The sample carries about 280,000 distinct CDR3 sequences, under 9.5% recorded once. Separately, the same data were catalogued under a study of yellow fever vaccine responses in identical twins.

The sequencing sample was made of memory (CD45RO+) T cells sorted from blood. Receptor source: a woman under 30 in good health. The CDR3 runs from the conserved cysteine through the conserved F or W. A D gene is named only where the DNA matches it firmly. Part of the rows lack a size; the others show once, few, many or a class for expanded clones.

J gene: TRBJ1-1
V gene: TRBV7-2
clone size: many
D gene: -
CDR3 DNA: TGTGCCAGCAGCTCTCTACTAATTGAAGCTTTCTTT
CDR3 protein: CASSSLLIEAFF

J gene: TRBJ1-3
V gene: TRBV7-7
clone size: few
D gene: -
CDR3 DNA: TGTGCCAGCAGCTTGAGCCGAGGCTCTGGAAACACCATATATTTT
CDR3 protein: CASSLSRGSGNTIYF

J gene: TRBJ1-2
V gene: TRBV20-1
clone size: -
D gene: -
CDR3 DNA: TGCAGTGCTAGAGAGGAAGACCTAACTCGCTACACCTTC
CDR3 protein: CSAREEDLTRYTF

J gene: TRBJ1-2
V gene: TRBV10-3
clone size: few
D gene: -
CDR3 DNA: TGTGCCATCAGTATAGGGGGGGGAACGGAGGACGGCTACACCTTC
CDR3 protein: CAISIGGGTEDGYTF

J gene: TRBJ1-5
V gene: TRBV12-3/TRBV12-4
clone size: many
D gene: -
CDR3 DNA: TGTGCCAGCAGTTTTTTGTTCGCTCCGGAGAATCAGCCCCAGCATTTT
CDR3 protein: CASSFLFAPENQPQHF

J gene: TRBJ2-1
V gene: TRBV3-1
clone size: many
D gene: -
CDR3 DNA: TGTGCCAGCAGCCAAGGTGTTCTGATGAGCCGCTTC
CDR3 protein: CASSQGVLMSRF

J gene: TRBJ2-3
V gene: TRBV2
clone size: -
D gene: TRBD2
CDR3 DNA: TGTGCCAGCAGTTCTGAAATTAGCGGGGCTAGCACAGATACGCAGTATTTT
CDR3 protein: CASSSEISGASTDTQYF

J gene: TRBJ2-2
V gene: TRBV6-4
clone size: -
D gene: -
CDR3 DNA: TGTGCCAGCAGTTCGGGACTCTACACCGGGGAGCTGTTTTTT
CDR3 protein: CASSSGLYTGELFF

J gene: TRBJ2-5
V gene: TRBV6-2/TRBV6-3
clone size: few
D gene: TRBD2
CDR3 DNA: TGTGCCAGCAGTTACCCGGGACTAGCCGGGGAGACCCAGTACTTC
CDR3 protein: CASSYPGLAGETQYF

J gene: TRBJ2-1
V gene: TRBV18
clone size: few
D gene: TRBD2
CDR3 DNA: TGTGCCAGCTCACCCCAACGGGGGGGCCTTGACAATGAGCAGTTCTTC
CDR3 protein: CASSPQRGGLDNEQFF

J gene: TRBJ2-2
V gene: TRBV4-1
clone size: few
D gene: TRBD2
CDR3 DNA: TGCGCCAGCAGCCAACCGGGACTAGCCGGGGAGCTGTTTTTT
CDR3 protein: CASSQPGLAGELFF

J gene: TRBJ1-5
V gene: TRBV3-1
clone size: few
D gene: -
CDR3 DNA: TGTGCCAGCAGCCAAGGGGCGATTATTAGGAATCAGCCCCAGCATTTT
CDR3 protein: CASSQGAIIRNQPQHF

J gene: TRBJ2-2
V gene: TRBV12-3/TRBV12-4
clone size: few
D gene: -
CDR3 DNA: TGTGCCAGCAGTCCCCGCGGGATGAACACCGGGGAGCTGTTTTTT
CDR3 protein: CASSPRGMNTGELFF

J gene: TRBJ1-6
V gene: TRBV28
clone size: -
D gene: -
CDR3 DNA: TGTGCCAGCAGCCGACGACTTAATTCACCCCTCCACTTT
CDR3 protein: CASSRRLNSPLHF

J gene: TRBJ1-1
V gene: TRBV7-2
clone size: many
D gene: -
CDR3 DNA: TGTGCCAGCAGCTCCGGTCCCACTGAAGCTTTCTTT
CDR3 protein: CASSSGPTEAFF

J gene: TRBJ1-1
V gene: TRBV3-1
clone size: few
D gene: -
CDR3 DNA: TGTGCCAGCAGCCAAGAGAGGATTACCACTGAAGCTTTCTTT
CDR3 protein: CASSQERITTEAFF

J gene: TRBJ1-1
V gene: TRBV28
clone size: -
D gene: -
CDR3 DNA: TGTGCCAGCGTTATTACAGTCGAGGGGAACACTGAAGCTTTCTTT
CDR3 protein: CASVITVEGNTEAFF

J gene: TRBJ2-1
V gene: TRBV7-8
clone size: many
D gene: -
CDR3 DNA: TGTGCCAGCAGCTTAGCGAGGGGACACCGCGGGGGGCAGTTCTTC
CDR3 protein: CASSLARGHRGGQFF

J gene: TRBJ2-3
V gene: TRBV3-1
clone size: few
D gene: TRBD1
CDR3 DNA: TGTGCCAGCAGCCAGACAGGGGAGTTCGGGGATACGCAGTATTTT
CDR3 protein: CASSQTGEFGDTQYF

J gene: TRBJ1-5
V gene: TRBV20-1
clone size: many
D gene: TRBD1
CDR3 DNA: TGCAGTGCTAGAGGACAGGGTGAGGCTCAGCCCCAGCATTTT
CDR3 protein: CSARGQGEAQPQHF

J gene: TRBJ2-5
V gene: TRBV6-5
clone size: many
D gene: TRBD1
CDR3 DNA: TGTGCCAGCAGTCGCTCGACAGGGAAGGGAGAGACCCAGTACTTC
CDR3 protein: CASSRSTGKGETQYF

J gene: TRBJ2-1
V gene: TRBV20-1
clone size: many
D gene: -
CDR3 DNA: TGCAGTGCTAGAAACCCAGGATCGCCCTACAATGAGCAGTTCTTC
CDR3 protein: CSARNPGSPYNEQFF

J gene: TRBJ1-3
V gene: TRBV9
clone size: -
D gene: TRBD1
CDR3 DNA: TGTGCCAGCAGCCCCCGGGACAGGGCTAACTCTGGAAACACCATATATTTT
CDR3 protein: CASSPRDRANSGNTIYF

J gene: TRBJ2-1
V gene: TRBV9
clone size: few
D gene: -
CDR3 DNA: TGTGCCAGCAGCGTAGAACCGGGCGACAATGAGCAGTTCTTC
CDR3 protein: CASSVEPGDNEQFF

J gene: TRBJ1-1
V gene: TRBV2
clone size: few
D gene: -
CDR3 DNA: TGTGCCAGCAGTGAAGCATTCCGGGAGGCTTTCTTT
CDR3 protein: CASSEAFREAFF

J gene: TRBJ2-5
V gene: TRBV5-1
clone size: many
D gene: TRBD2
CDR3 DNA: TGCGCCAGCAGCTTGTCTGGGACTAGCGGGAGTGAGACCCAGTACTTC
CDR3 protein: CASSLSGTSGSETQYF

J gene: TRBJ2-1
V gene: TRBV2
clone size: many
D gene: -
CDR3 DNA: TGTGCCAGCAGTGTAAACAGCTACAATGAGCAGTTCTTC
CDR3 protein: CASSVNSYNEQFF

J gene: TRBJ1-1
V gene: TRBV20-1
clone size: few
D gene: -
CDR3 DNA: TGCAGTGCTGCACGGGACACTGAAGCTTTCTTT
CDR3 protein: CSAARDTEAFF

J gene: TRBJ2-1
V gene: TRBV7-9
clone size: many
D gene: TRBD1
CDR3 DNA: TGTGCCAGCAGCTTAGGTGCGTCAGGGGGTATTGGTGAGCAGTTCTTC
CDR3 protein: CASSLGASGGIGEQFF

J gene: TRBJ1-4
V gene: TRBV5-8
clone size: -
D gene: -
CDR3 DNA: TGTGCCAGCAGCTTGCACAGAAGTGAAAAACTGTTTTTT
CDR3 protein: CASSLHRSEKLFF

J gene: TRBJ2-3
V gene: TRBV11-1
clone size: many
D gene: TRBD2
CDR3 DNA: TGTGCCAGCAGCTGGACTAGCGGGAGCACAGATACGCAGTATTTT
CDR3 protein: CASSWTSGSTDTQYF

J gene: TRBJ2-7
V gene: TRBV29-1
clone size: many
D gene: -
CDR3 DNA: TGCAGCGTTGACCTCGGAGCCTACGAGCAGTACTTC
CDR3 protein: CSVDLGAYEQYF

J gene: TRBJ2-7
V gene: TRBV6-1
clone size: -
D gene: -
CDR3 DNA: TGTGCCAGCAGGAAAGCCCACAGCGGGTCCTACGAGCAGTACTTC
CDR3 protein: CASRKAHSGSYEQYF

J gene: TRBJ2-1
V gene: TRBV2
clone size: -
D gene: TRBD2
CDR3 DNA: TGTGCCGGGGCTTGGGTAGCGGGAGGCTCGGCTTGGCAGTTCTTC
CDR3 protein: CAGAWVAGGSAWQFF

J gene: TRBJ2-1
V gene: TRBV6-5
clone size: -
D gene: TRBD2
CDR3 DNA: TGTGCCAGCAGTTACAGTCTAGCGGGGGCCTTGGGGGGGCAGTTCTTC
CDR3 protein: CASSYSLAGALGGQFF

J gene: TRBJ2-3
V gene: TRBV15
clone size: -
D gene: -
CDR3 DNA: TGTGCCACCAGCAGAGGACAGCTCACAGATACGCAGTATTTT
CDR3 protein: CATSRGQLTDTQYF

J gene: TRBJ2-7
V gene: TRBV2
clone size: many
D gene: TRBD1
CDR3 DNA: TGTGCCAGCAGGGGGACAGGACTCTACGAGCAGTACTTC
CDR3 protein: CASRGTGLYEQYF

J gene: TRBJ1-4
V gene: TRBV20-1
clone size: few
D gene: -
CDR3 DNA: TGCAGTGCTAGCCACGGAGGTGGTGTTGAAAAACTGTTTTTT
CDR3 protein: CSASHGGGVEKLFF

J gene: TRBJ2-1
V gene: TRBV12-3/TRBV12-4
clone size: few
D gene: TRBD2
CDR3 DNA: TGTGCCAGCAGGCCCCCTGGGGGTCTAGCGGGGGGGCCCCTCTACAATGAGCAGTTCTTC
CDR3 protein: CASRPPGGLAGGPLYNEQFF

J gene: TRBJ2-7
V gene: TRBV2
clone size: few
D gene: -
CDR3 DNA: TGTGCCAGCAGTCGAGAAGCGGGTGGGTCCTACGAGCAGTACTTC
CDR3 protein: CASSREAGGSYEQYF

J gene: TRBJ2-3
V gene: TRBV7-9
clone size: many
D gene: -
CDR3 DNA: TGTGCCAGCAGCTTAGACCGGACACGTAGCACAGATACGCAGTATTTT
CDR3 protein: CASSLDRTRSTDTQYF

J gene: TRBJ1-6
V gene: TRBV20-1
clone size: -
D gene: TRBD1
CDR3 DNA: TGCAGTGCTAGCTCTCCGGGACAGGGGCCCAATTCACCCCTCCACTTT
CDR3 protein: CSASSPGQGPNSPLHF

J gene: TRBJ2-3
V gene: TRBV28
clone size: many
D gene: TRBD1
CDR3 DNA: TGTGCCAGCAGTTCCAATCCGACAGGGGTAGATACGCAGTATTTT
CDR3 protein: CASSSNPTGVDTQYF

J gene: TRBJ2-2
V gene: TRBV10-3
clone size: -
D gene: -
CDR3 DNA: TGTGCCATCAGTGATTGGGGGGGCCCGAACACCGGGGAGCTGTTTTTT
CDR3 protein: CAISDWGGPNTGELFF

J gene: TRBJ2-6
V gene: TRBV20-1
clone size: -
D gene: -
CDR3 DNA: TGCAGTGCTAGACGGTTCGCTGGGGCCAACGTCCTGACTTTC
CDR3 protein: CSARRFAGANVLTF

J gene: TRBJ2-1
V gene: TRBV9
clone size: few
D gene: TRBD2
CDR3 DNA: TGTGCCAGCAGCGCCATGAATTCGGGGGGAGCTGAGCAGTTCTTC
CDR3 protein: CASSAMNSGGAEQFF

J gene: TRBJ2-3
V gene: TRBV7-9
clone size: few
D gene: TRBD1
CDR3 DNA: TGTGCCAGCAGCTTAACAGGGGGCATGGATACGCAGTATTTT
CDR3 protein: CASSLTGGMDTQYF

J gene: TRBJ1-6
V gene: TRBV7-9
clone size: -
D gene: -
CDR3 DNA: TGTGCCAGCAGCTCGGCAGCGGTGGGTTCACCCCTCCACTTT
CDR3 protein: CASSSAAVGSPLHF

J gene: TRBJ2-1
V gene: TRBV27
clone size: -
D gene: -
CDR3 DNA: TGTGCCAGCAGTTTCCAAGCGGAACTATACAATGAGCAGTTCTTC
CDR3 protein: CASSFQAELYNEQFF

J gene: TRBJ2-3
V gene: TRBV11-1
clone size: many
D gene: TRBD2
CDR3 DNA: TGTGCCAGCAGCTTAGGACTAGCGGGGGGGCCGACTTCAGATACGCAGTATTTT
CDR3 protein: CASSLGLAGGPTSDTQYF

J gene: TRBJ2-1
V gene: TRBV25-1
clone size: few
D gene: -
CDR3 DNA: TGTGCCAGCAGTGAAAGGGGTAGGAACTACAATGAGCAGTTCTTC
CDR3 protein: CASSERGRNYNEQFF

J gene: TRBJ2-3
V gene: TRBV13
clone size: few
D gene: TRBD2
CDR3 DNA: TGTGCCAGCAGCTTATATCTAGCGGGAGGCGTCACAGATACGCAGTATTTT
CDR3 protein: CASSLYLAGGVTDTQYF

J gene: TRBJ2-7
V gene: TRBV27
clone size: many
D gene: -
CDR3 DNA: TGTGCCAGCAGTTTAGGGCTCTCCTACGAGCAGTACTTC
CDR3 protein: CASSLGLSYEQYF

J gene: TRBJ2-1
V gene: TRBV9
clone size: few
D gene: -
CDR3 DNA: TGTGCCAGCAGTGTCAGCGGTATCTCCTACAATGAGCAGTTCTTC
CDR3 protein: CASSVSGISYNEQFF

J gene: TRBJ1-2
V gene: TRBV3-1
clone size: few
D gene: TRBD1
CDR3 DNA: TGTGCCAGCAGCCTACGGACAGGGAGGAACACCTTC
CDR3 protein: CASSLRTGRNTF

J gene: TRBJ1-4
V gene: TRBV4-2
clone size: many
D gene: -
CDR3 DNA: TGTGCCAGCAGCCAAGAGGTCCAGACAACTAATGAAAAACTGTTTTTT
CDR3 protein: CASSQEVQTTNEKLFF